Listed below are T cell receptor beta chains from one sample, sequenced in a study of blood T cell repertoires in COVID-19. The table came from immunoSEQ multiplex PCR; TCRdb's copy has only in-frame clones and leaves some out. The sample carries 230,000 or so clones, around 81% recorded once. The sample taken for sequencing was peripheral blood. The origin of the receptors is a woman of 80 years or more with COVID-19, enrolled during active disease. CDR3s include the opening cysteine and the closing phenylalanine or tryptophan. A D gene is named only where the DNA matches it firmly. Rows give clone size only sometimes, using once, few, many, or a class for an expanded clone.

CDR3nt: TGTGCCAGCAGCTTGGCAGGCAGGGGGCTCTACGAGCAGTACTTC
CDR3aa: CASSLAGRGLYEQYF
v_gene: TRBV7-2
d_gene: TRBD1
j_gene: TRBJ2-7
abundance: .

CDR3nt: TGCGCCAGCAGCCGAGGGGGGCAGGGGGCCTACGAGCAGTACTTC
CDR3aa: CASSRGGQGAYEQYF
v_gene: TRBV4-1
d_gene: .
j_gene: TRBJ2-7
abundance: .

CDR3nt: TGTGCCAGCAGTTACGATCGGGTACTTATGAACACTGAAGCTTTCTTT
CDR3aa: CASSYDRVLMNTEAFF
v_gene: TRBV6-5
d_gene: .
j_gene: TRBJ1-1
abundance: once

CDR3nt: TGTGCCAGTAGTATCCTGGGACAGGTAGGCACTGAAGCTTTCTTT
CDR3aa: CASSILGQVGTEAFF
v_gene: TRBV19
d_gene: TRBD1
j_gene: TRBJ1-1
abundance: few

CDR3nt: TGTGCCAGCAGCTTTGGACAGGTTAATGAAAAACTGTTTTTT
CDR3aa: CASSFGQVNEKLFF
v_gene: TRBV16
d_gene: TRBD1
j_gene: TRBJ1-4
abundance: .

CDR3nt: TGTGCCAGCAGTGAAAGTCCATGGAGAGGCTACACCTTC
CDR3aa: CASSESPWRGYTF
v_gene: TRBV2
d_gene: .
j_gene: TRBJ1-2
abundance: .

CDR3nt: TGTGCCAGCGGACTTTCGGGGGAAAAACTGTTTTTT
CDR3aa: CASGLSGEKLFF
v_gene: TRBV28
d_gene: .
j_gene: TRBJ1-4
abundance: .

CDR3nt: TGCGCCAGCAGCTTGGGATTTCCTGGGAGCGTCAATACAGATACGCAGTATTTT
CDR3aa: CASSLGFPGSVNTDTQYF
v_gene: TRBV5-1
d_gene: .
j_gene: TRBJ2-3
abundance: .

CDR3nt: TGTGCCACCAGACCTTCTATTACGGACACCGGGGAGCTGTTTTTT
CDR3aa: CATRPSITDTGELFF
v_gene: TRBV24-1
d_gene: .
j_gene: TRBJ2-2
abundance: .

CDR3nt: TGTGCCAGCTCCAAGGGGACTCCCGAGTTGGAGCAGTACTTC
CDR3aa: CASSKGTPELEQYF
v_gene: TRBV18
d_gene: .
j_gene: TRBJ2-7
abundance: .

CDR3nt: TGTGCCAGCAGCCCAGATCAGGGCTATGGCTACACCTTC
CDR3aa: CASSPDQGYGYTF
v_gene: TRBV7-2
d_gene: .
j_gene: TRBJ1-2
abundance: .

CDR3nt: TGTGCCAGCAGCTTGACAGGGCCCTATGGCTACACCTTC
CDR3aa: CASSLTGPYGYTF
v_gene: TRBV7-9
d_gene: TRBD1
j_gene: TRBJ1-2
abundance: once

CDR3nt: TGCGCCAGCAGCTTGGCCCCCAGAAACACCGGGGAGCTGTTTTTT
CDR3aa: CASSLAPRNTGELFF
v_gene: TRBV5-1
d_gene: .
j_gene: TRBJ2-2
abundance: once

CDR3nt: TGTGCCAGCAGCTTGGGGTCCGGGGGGAACACTGAAGCTTTCTTT
CDR3aa: CASSLGSGGNTEAFF
v_gene: TRBV7-2
d_gene: .
j_gene: TRBJ1-1
abundance: .

CDR3nt: TGTGCCAGCAGTGAACTACAGGGTGGTGAAGCTTTCTTT
CDR3aa: CASSELQGGEAFF
v_gene: TRBV6-4
d_gene: .
j_gene: TRBJ1-1
abundance: .

CDR3nt: TGTGCCAGTAGTATAGGGCAAAACACTGAAGCTTTCTTT
CDR3aa: CASSIGQNTEAFF
v_gene: TRBV19
d_gene: .
j_gene: TRBJ1-1
abundance: .

CDR3nt: TGTGCCAGCAGTGCTGGCGGGAGAGGGAATGAGCAGTTCTTC
CDR3aa: CASSAGGRGNEQFF
v_gene: TRBV6-4
d_gene: TRBD2
j_gene: TRBJ2-1
abundance: once

CDR3nt: TGTGCCAGCAGTTATGGAGAAGTGCGTAACACTGAAGCTTTCTTT
CDR3aa: CASSYGEVRNTEAFF
v_gene: TRBV6-5
d_gene: .
j_gene: TRBJ1-1
abundance: .

CDR3nt: TGTGCCAGCAGCGTACGGGCGGGCAAGGGAGAGACCCAGTACTTC
CDR3aa: CASSVRAGKGETQYF
v_gene: TRBV9
d_gene: .
j_gene: TRBJ2-5
abundance: .

CDR3nt: TGCAGTGCTAGTGCGGGATCGGCCTCGGATACGCAGTATTTT
CDR3aa: CSASAGSASDTQYF
v_gene: TRBV20-1
d_gene: .
j_gene: TRBJ2-3
abundance: .

CDR3nt: TGTGCCACCTCGTTACAGACTAACTATGGCTACACCTTC
CDR3aa: CATSLQTNYGYTF
v_gene: TRBV19
d_gene: .
j_gene: TRBJ1-2
abundance: .

CDR3nt: TGTGCCAGCAGCCGTTTCGCCGGAGAATACTCACCCCTCCACTTT
CDR3aa: CASSRFAGEYSPLHF
v_gene: TRBV5-4
d_gene: .
j_gene: TRBJ1-6
abundance: .

CDR3nt: TGTGCCAGCAGCCCGGACAGGGTTCAGCCCCAGCATTTT
CDR3aa: CASSPDRVQPQHF
v_gene: TRBV7-2
d_gene: TRBD1
j_gene: TRBJ1-5
abundance: .

CDR3nt: TGTGCCAGCAGGGGGGCCGGGCTTTATGGCTACACCTTC
CDR3aa: CASRGAGLYGYTF
v_gene: TRBV12-3/TRBV12-4
d_gene: .
j_gene: TRBJ1-2
abundance: .

CDR3nt: TGTGCCAGCTCACGGGGGGACAGGGCCGAGCAGTACTTC
CDR3aa: CASSRGDRAEQYF
v_gene: TRBV18
d_gene: TRBD1
j_gene: TRBJ2-7
abundance: .

CDR3nt: TGTGCCAGCAGCCATCCCCCGGGCGGGGGCAGCTCTGGGGCCAACGTCCTGACTTTC
CDR3aa: CASSHPPGGGSSGANVLTF
v_gene: TRBV3-1/TRBV3-2
d_gene: .
j_gene: TRBJ2-6
abundance: .

CDR3nt: TGTGCCAGCAGCCCCTGGGGACTCCCGGGCGGGGAGCTGTTTTTT
CDR3aa: CASSPWGLPGGELFF
v_gene: TRBV7-3
d_gene: .
j_gene: TRBJ2-2
abundance: .

CDR3nt: TGCAGCGTTGACACCCCCCCCGCGGGGGCAGAGACCCAGTACTTC
CDR3aa: CSVDTPPAGAETQYF
v_gene: TRBV29-1
d_gene: .
j_gene: TRBJ2-5
abundance: .

CDR3nt: TGTGCCAGCAAAGGGGGGGTCCCTGAAGCTTTCTTT
CDR3aa: CASKGGVPEAFF
v_gene: TRBV6-5
d_gene: .
j_gene: TRBJ1-1
abundance: few

CDR3nt: TGTGCCAGCAGCTTTGAAACAGGGAGCTCCTACAATGAGCAGTTCTTC
CDR3aa: CASSFETGSSYNEQFF
v_gene: TRBV12-1
d_gene: .
j_gene: TRBJ2-1
abundance: .

CDR3nt: TGTGCCAGCTCACCACGTCGAGACACAGATACGCAGTATTTT
CDR3aa: CASSPRRDTDTQYF
v_gene: TRBV18
d_gene: .
j_gene: TRBJ2-3
abundance: .

CDR3nt: TGTGCCATCAAGGCTAGCGGGGGGGCAGGAGATACGCAGTATTTT
CDR3aa: CAIKASGGAGDTQYF
v_gene: TRBV10-3
d_gene: TRBD2
j_gene: TRBJ2-3
abundance: .

CDR3nt: TGCGCCAGTTCGCGGGACGCAGGAAGAGGGGAGACCCAGTACTTC
CDR3aa: CASSRDAGRGETQYF
v_gene: TRBV10-1
d_gene: .
j_gene: TRBJ2-5
abundance: .

CDR3nt: TGTGCCAGCAGAGGGGACAGGGCTCTTACCGGGGAGCTGTTTTTT
CDR3aa: CASRGDRALTGELFF
v_gene: TRBV25-1
d_gene: TRBD1
j_gene: TRBJ2-2
abundance: many

CDR3nt: TGCGCCAGCAGCTTGAAGGCTGGGGGCAGGAACACTGAAGCTTTCTTT
CDR3aa: CASSLKAGGRNTEAFF
v_gene: TRBV5-1
d_gene: .
j_gene: TRBJ1-1
abundance: .

CDR3nt: TGTGCCAGCAGCCTCAGGATCTCGTCTGTTTCTAGCACAGATACGCAGTATTTT
CDR3aa: CASSLRISSVSSTDTQYF
v_gene: TRBV14
d_gene: .
j_gene: TRBJ2-3
abundance: .

CDR3nt: TGTGCCAGCAGTTTATTAGGGGATACCTCAGCAGATACGCAGTATTTT
CDR3aa: CASSLLGDTSADTQYF
v_gene: TRBV28
d_gene: .
j_gene: TRBJ2-3
abundance: once

CDR3nt: TGTGCCAGCAGCGTAGACAGGGTGAATTCACCCCTCCACTTT
CDR3aa: CASSVDRVNSPLHF
v_gene: TRBV9
d_gene: .
j_gene: TRBJ1-6
abundance: .

CDR3nt: TGTGCCAGCAGGCGTTCCGGGACTCGACCGGGCTACACCTTC
CDR3aa: CASRRSGTRPGYTF
v_gene: TRBV3-1/TRBV3-2
d_gene: .
j_gene: TRBJ1-2
abundance: .

CDR3nt: TGCGCCAGCAGTCCCATGGGGGGGGACAACACTTCCTTCGCTGAAGCTTTCTTT
CDR3aa: CASSPMGGDNTSFAEAFF
v_gene: TRBV23-1
d_gene: .
j_gene: TRBJ1-1
abundance: few

CDR3nt: TGTGCCAGCAGCTTAATGACAGTCGCTAATGAAAAACTGTTTTTT
CDR3aa: CASSLMTVANEKLFF
v_gene: TRBV7-3
d_gene: .
j_gene: TRBJ1-4
abundance: .

CDR3nt: TGTGCCAGCAGCCAAGAGGACAGGAGCTACTCTCGCACCGGGGAGCTGTTTTTT
CDR3aa: CASSQEDRSYSRTGELFF
v_gene: TRBV3-1/TRBV3-2
d_gene: TRBD1
j_gene: TRBJ2-2
abundance: .

CDR3nt: TGCGCCAGCAGCCCCGGGACAGGGGCCGGGGAGCTGTTTTTT
CDR3aa: CASSPGTGAGELFF
v_gene: TRBV5-1
d_gene: TRBD1
j_gene: TRBJ2-2
abundance: .

CDR3nt: TGTGCCAGCAGCCGTAACCGGGACAGGGGAGAGCGGAGTCAGCCCCAGCATTTT
CDR3aa: CASSRNRDRGERSQPQHF
v_gene: TRBV5-6
d_gene: TRBD1
j_gene: TRBJ1-5
abundance: .

CDR3nt: TGTGCCAGCAGCCAGGACTACACAGATACGCAGTATTTT
CDR3aa: CASSQDYTDTQYF
v_gene: TRBV11-2
d_gene: .
j_gene: TRBJ2-3
abundance: .